The 12 T cell receptor beta chains below come from one sample, sequenced in a study of cytomegalovirus exposure and HLA in healthy donors. The PCR used 60 Vbeta and 13 Jbeta primers. The method was immunoSEQ multiplex PCR; TCRdb's version includes in-frame clones alone and lacks a portion of them. This sample has some 140,000 clones; nearly 80% occur once, and the top ten carry 2% to 2.5%. Material for sequencing was PBMCs. The receptor source for this set is a man aged 25 to 40 in good health and CMV-seronegative.

The chain joins TRBV5-4 to TRBJ2-1; TRBD2 aligns across 8 bases. The length of the CDR3 is 14 residues. J lost 4 bases, V lost 6 bases, and 6 bases had no gene match. CDR1 and CDR2 from the germline V gene are SGHNT and YYREEE (reference sequence). CDR3 nucleotide sequence: TGTGCCAGCAAAAGCGCGGGAGGATACAATGAGCAGTTCTTC. This encodes CASKSAGGYNEQFF.

This clone has just one count. The gene calls are TRBV30 and TRBJ2-7; 11 nucleotides agree with TRBD1. V trimming: 5 bases; J trimming: 3 bases; junction bases outside the gene matches: 6. CDR1 GTSNPN and CDR2 SVGIG come from the germline V gene (reference sequence). This CDR3 region has 14 residues. The CDR3 nucleotides read TGTGCCTGGGGGGGGACAGGGGGTTTCTACGAGCAGTACTTC. Protein sequence: CAWGGTGGFYEQYF.

This clone has only one observation. The gene calls are TRBV10-1 and TRBJ2-3; D perhaps matches TRBD2 (5 bases). CDR1 and CDR2 from the germline V gene are WNHNN and SYGVQD (reference sequence). This CDR3 region has 14 residues. V was cut by 0 bases and J by 5 bases, with 9 bases left in between. This chain's CDR3 is CASSESLAGDTQYF. CDR3 sequence (DNA): TGCGCCAGCAGTGAGTCCCTAGCCGGAGATACGCAGTATTTT.

The V call is TRBV2, the J call TRBJ2-7; weak D call: TRBD1 (5 bases). Trimming removed 3 bases from V and 3 bases from J, with 9 bases in between. Germline V CDR1 and CDR2: SNHLY, FYNNEI. The CDR3 runs to 13 residues. The CDR3 region is CASSEERGYEQYF. As DNA, the CDR3 is TGTGCCAGCAGTGAGGAAAGGGGCTACGAGCAGTACTTC.

This clone has a handful of counts. CDR3 region: CASSLSTGRPEAFF. DNA for the CDR3: TGTGCCAGCAGCTTATCGACAGGGCGACCTGAAGCTTTCTTT. V is TRBV7-9 and J is TRBJ1-1; 7 nucleotides agree with TRBD1. This CDR3 contains 14 residues. Germline CDR1 and CDR2: SEHNR and FQNEAQ (reference sequence). V lost 2 bases to trimming and J lost 6 bases; unmatched junction nucleotides: 6.

J is TRBJ2-5 and V is TRBV18, with 9 bases identical to TRBD2. CDR1 KGHSH and CDR2 LQKENI come from the germline V gene. The CDR3 is 16 amino acids. The trim removed 0 bases at V and 4 bases at J, leaving 6 bases unmatched. The CDR3 sequence: CASSPPGLARGETQYF. CDR3 in DNA: TGTGCCAGCTCACCACCCGGACTAGCGAGGGGAGAGACCCAGTACTTC. The variable domain in full, with the rest retrieved from reference TRBV18 and TRBJ2-5, is NAGVMQNPRHLVRRRGQEARLRCSPMKGHSHVYWYRQLPEEGLKFMVYLQKENIIDESGMPKERFSAEFPKEGPSILRIQQVVRGDSAAYFCASSPPGLARGETQYFGPGTRLLVL.

The chain uses TRBV12-5 and TRBJ2-5; a weak D match, TRBD1 (7 bases). Germline assignment: CDR1 LGHNT and CDR2 FRNRAP. The V and J ends lost 1 base and 6 bases respectively, with 18 bases between them. CDR3 length equals 16 residues. The CDR3 protein is CASGLGAGGGFKTQYF. The CDR3 DNA reads as TGTGCTAGTGGTTTGGGGGCAGGGGGAGGTTTTAAGACCCAGTACTTC. The variable domain in full, completed from reference TRBV12-5 and TRBJ2-5, reads DARVTQTPRHKVTEMGQEVTMRCQPILGHNTVFWYRQTMMQGLELLAYFRNRAPLDDSGMPKDRFSAEMPDATLATLKIQPSEPRDSAVYFCASGLGAGGGFKTQYFGPGTRLLVL.

The chain links TRBV4-3 to TRBJ1-4; possibly TRBD1 for D (6 bases). CDR1 LGHNA and CDR2 YSLEER come from the germline V gene. Trimming removed 0 bases from V and 8 bases from J, with 16 bases in between. This CDR3 contains 16 residues. The CDR3: CASSQDPGQLAEKLFF. CDR3 DNA: TGCGCCAGCAGCCAAGACCCCGGACAGCTAGCCGAAAAACTGTTTTTT.

A few counts support this clone. The chain employs TRBV2 and TRBJ2-1; D call uncertain. Germline CDR1 SNHLY, CDR2 FYNNEI. Trimming left V 1 base short and J 4 bases short, with 14 bases between. The CDR3 spans 16 residues. The DNA of the CDR3 is TGTGCCAGCAGTGAAGGAATCTACAGTCCGTACAATGAGCAGTTCTTC. It translates to CASSEGIYSPYNEQFF.

The chain uses TRBV5-4 and TRBJ2-1; TRBD2 might be the D (5 bases). CDR1 and CDR2 (germline): SGHNT, YYREEE (reference sequence). The CDR3 contains 15 residues. The germline V and J ends were trimmed by 4 bases and 0 bases, with 11 bases remaining between them. CDR3 loop: CASSADFPSYNEQFF. CDR3 DNA: TGTGCCAGCAGCGCGGACTTTCCCTCCTACAATGAGCAGTTCTTC.

This chain uses TRBV14 with TRBJ1-2, with D maybe TRBD1 (6 bases). CDR1 SGHDN and CDR2 FVKESK come from the germline V gene. Trimming shortened V by 0 bases and J by 4 bases, and 15 bases separated the two germline ends. This CDR3 region has 16 residues. CDR3 sequence (DNA): TGTGCCAGCAGCCAAGAAATCGGTGACAGGATCTATGGCTACACCTTC. It translates to CASSQEIGDRIYGYTF. Supplemented by reference TRBV14 and TRBJ1-2, the full variable domain reads EAGVTQFPSHSVIEKGQTVTLRCDPISGHDNLYWYRRVMGKEIKFLLHFVKESKQDESGMPNNRFLAERTGGTYSTLKVQPAELEDSGVYFCASSQEIGDRIYGYTFGSGTRLTVV.

Regarding this clone: The junction departs from the called germline gene at one end, perhaps through a read error. This sample includes further DNA sequences coding for the same CDR3. The chain joins TRBV6-5 to TRBJ1-1, with TRBD1 identical over 7 bases. CDR1 is MNHEY, CDR2 SVGAGI, per germline. The CDR3 has 15 residues. CDR3 sequence: CASSYSWTGNTEAFF. The CDR3 DNA reads TGTGCCAGCAGTTACTCGTGGACAGGTAACACTGAGGCTTTCTTT.